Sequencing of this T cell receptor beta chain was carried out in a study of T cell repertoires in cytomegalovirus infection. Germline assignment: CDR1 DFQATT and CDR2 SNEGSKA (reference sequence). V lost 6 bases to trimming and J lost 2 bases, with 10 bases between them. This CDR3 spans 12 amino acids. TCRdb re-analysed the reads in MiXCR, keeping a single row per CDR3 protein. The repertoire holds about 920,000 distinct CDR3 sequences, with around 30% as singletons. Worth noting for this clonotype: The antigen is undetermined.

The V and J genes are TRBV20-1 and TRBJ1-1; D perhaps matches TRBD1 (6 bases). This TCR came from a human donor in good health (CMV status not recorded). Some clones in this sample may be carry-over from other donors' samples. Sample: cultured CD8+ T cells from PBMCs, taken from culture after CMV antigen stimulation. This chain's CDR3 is CSAPTGNTEAFF. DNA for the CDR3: TGCAGTGCGCCGACAGGAAACACTGAAGCTTTCTTT.